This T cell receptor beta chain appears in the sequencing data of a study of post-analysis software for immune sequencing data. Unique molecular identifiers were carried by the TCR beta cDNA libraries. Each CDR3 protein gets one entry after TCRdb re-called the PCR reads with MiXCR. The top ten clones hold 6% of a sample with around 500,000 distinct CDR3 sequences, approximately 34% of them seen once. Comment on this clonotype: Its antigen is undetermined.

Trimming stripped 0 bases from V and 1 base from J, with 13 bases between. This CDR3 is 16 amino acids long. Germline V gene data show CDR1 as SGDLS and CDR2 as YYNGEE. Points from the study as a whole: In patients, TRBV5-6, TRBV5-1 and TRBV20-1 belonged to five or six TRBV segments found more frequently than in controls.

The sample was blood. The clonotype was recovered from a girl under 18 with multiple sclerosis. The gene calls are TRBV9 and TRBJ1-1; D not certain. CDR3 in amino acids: CASSVEEGSGNTEAFF. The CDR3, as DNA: TGTGCCAGCAGCGTAGAAGAGGGTTCAGGGAACACTGAAGCTTTCTTT.